This TCR beta chain was sequenced during a study of T cell responses to AZD1222 COVID-19 vaccine. Notes on the study in general: Distributed over spike, vaccine-associated CD4 TCRs predominated at 160-218 and 743-854. Nearly half of spike-specific TCRs reportedly target variant regions that are unmutated in the B.1.351 and B.1.1.7 variants. Once two AZD1222 doses were given, Spike-specific TCR breadth and depth went up.

Germline V lookup: CDR1 MNHEY, CDR2 SVGAGI. The CDR3 is 14 amino acids. V lost 6 bases and J 3 bases, leaving 12 bases between the germline ends. Using immunoSEQ multiplex PCR, the repertoire was profiled, and TCRdb retains in-frame clones only, with some absent. The sample shows roughly 120,000 clones, 70% to 90% of them seen only once. In regard to this clone: The antigen remains undetermined.

This rearrangement joins TRBV6-5 to TRBJ1-5, with D unresolved. This TCR was recovered from an adult in good health. The sequences come from peripheral blood, collected on day 0 of AZD1222 vaccination. This chain's CDR3 is CASSPGRTNQPQHF. The DNA of the CDR3 is TGTGCCAGCAGCCCGGGCAGAACCAATCAGCCCCAGCATTTT.